These T cell receptor beta chains were read from a single sample in a study of T cell responses to AZD1222 COVID-19 vaccine. TCRdb's table, derived via immunoSEQ multiplex PCR, lists solely in-frame clones and lacks some. The profile covers about 130,000 clones, with approximately 88% appearing a single time and under 2% taken by the ten largest. The sample was peripheral blood, taken on day 0 of AZD1222 vaccination. The receptors here all came from an adult in good health. The CDR3 runs from the conserved cysteine through the conserved F or W. The order of the fields is CDR3 DNA, CDR3 protein, D gene, J gene, V gene, clone size. D genes are given only for firm matches. Where a row states a size, it is once, few, many or the class of an expanded clone; other rows omit it.

DNA: TGTGCCAGCAGCACCTTGGGGCTAGGAGGGCAGCCCCAGCATTTT; CDR3: CASSTLGLGGQPQHF; D: .; J: TRBJ1-5; V: TRBV7-2; size: .
DNA: TGTGCCAGCAGTTCCGAAATAACAGGGAACACTGAAGCTTTCTTT; CDR3: CASSSEITGNTEAFF; D: .; J: TRBJ1-1; V: TRBV28; size: once
DNA: TGTGCCAGCAGCGAAGGTAGCAATCAGCCCCAGCATTTT; CDR3: CASSEGSNQPQHF; D: .; J: TRBJ1-5; V: TRBV6-1; size: .
DNA: TGTGCCAGCAGCCTGCGGGGGGAACTGCTCTTC; CDR3: CASSLRGELLF; D: TRBD2; J: TRBJ2-4; V: TRBV7-2; size: once
DNA: TGTGCCACCAGCAGAGATCCGCAGATCACCGGGGAGCTGTTTTTT; CDR3: CATSRDPQITGELFF; D: .; J: TRBJ2-2; V: TRBV15; size: .
DNA: TGTGCCAGCAGCTTCACTAGCGGGAGCACAGATACGCAGTATTTT; CDR3: CASSFTSGSTDTQYF; D: TRBD2; J: TRBJ2-3; V: TRBV7-3; size: .
DNA: TGTGCCAGCTCCCCAGGGGGCACGAGCAATCAGCCCCAGCATTTT; CDR3: CASSPGGTSNQPQHF; D: TRBD1; J: TRBJ1-5; V: TRBV18; size: .
DNA: TGTGCCAGCTCACCCGCAGGGACAGGGGCCTACGAGCAGTACTTC; CDR3: CASSPAGTGAYEQYF; D: TRBD1; J: TRBJ2-7; V: TRBV18; size: .
DNA: TGTGCCAGCAGCGTAGACGGGGCTACTAGCACAGATACGCAGTATTTT; CDR3: CASSVDGATSTDTQYF; D: .; J: TRBJ2-3; V: TRBV9; size: .
DNA: TGTGCCAGCAGCCGACTAGCGGGAGATACGCAGTATTTT; CDR3: CASSRLAGDTQYF; D: TRBD2; J: TRBJ2-3; V: TRBV5-4; size: .
DNA: TGTGCCAGTAGTAAACAGACAGGGATGAACACTGAAGCTTTCTTT; CDR3: CASSKQTGMNTEAFF; D: TRBD1; J: TRBJ1-1; V: TRBV19; size: .
DNA: TGTGCCAGCAGCTCCCAGGGGGGAGGGTCCACGGATACGCAGTATTTT; CDR3: CASSSQGGGSTDTQYF; D: .; J: TRBJ2-3; V: TRBV7-3; size: .
DNA: TGTGCCAGCAGCTTAGAACTAGCCGGCACAGATACGCAGTATTTT; CDR3: CASSLELAGTDTQYF; D: .; J: TRBJ2-3; V: TRBV11-1; size: .
DNA: TGTGCCAGCAGCAGACAGGGAACGAACACTGAAGCTTTCTTT; CDR3: CASSRQGTNTEAFF; D: TRBD1; J: TRBJ1-1; V: TRBV25-1; size: .
DNA: TGTGCCAGCAGTAAGGACAGGGACGGTGGCTACACCTTC; CDR3: CASSKDRDGGYTF; D: TRBD1; J: TRBJ1-2; V: TRBV6-5; size: .
DNA: TGTGCCAGCAGCCACACGCAGGGCTTTGGAGGCAATGAGCAGTTCTTC; CDR3: CASSHTQGFGGNEQFF; D: .; J: TRBJ2-1; V: TRBV3-1/TRBV3-2; size: .
DNA: TGTGCCAGCAGTTTGGGGGAATCCTACGAGCAGTACTTC; CDR3: CASSLGESYEQYF; D: .; J: TRBJ2-7; V: TRBV27; size: .
DNA: TGTGCCAGCAGCGGCGTGGAACCGGACAGGGGTCATGGCTACACCTTC; CDR3: CASSGVEPDRGHGYTF; D: TRBD1; J: TRBJ1-2; V: TRBV7-8; size: .
DNA: TGTGCCAGTGGGGAATTAACGGAAGCTTTCTTT; CDR3: CASGELTEAFF; D: .; J: TRBJ1-1; V: TRBV19; size: .
DNA: TGTGCCAGTGGGGCCCTCTCTAATGAGCAGTTCTTC; CDR3: CASGALSNEQFF; D: .; J: TRBJ2-1; V: TRBV19; size: few
DNA: TGTGCCACCAGTGACCCGACCCTTGGACACGAAAAACTGTTTTTT; CDR3: CATSDPTLGHEKLFF; D: .; J: TRBJ1-4; V: TRBV24-1; size: .
DNA: TGTGCCAGCAGGTTAGTGGGTAAAGGTTCGAGCAATCAGCCCCAGCATTTT; CDR3: CASRLVGKGSSNQPQHF; D: .; J: TRBJ1-5; V: TRBV27; size: .
DNA: TGTGCCAGCAGCCAGGAGGCAGGGGAAGAGACCCAGTACTTC; CDR3: CASSQEAGEETQYF; D: .; J: TRBJ2-5; V: TRBV3-1/TRBV3-2; size: .
DNA: TGCGCCAGCAGCCTTACAGGGGGCGGTTTTGAAGCTTTCTTT; CDR3: CASSLTGGGFEAFF; D: TRBD1; J: TRBJ1-1; V: TRBV5-1; size: .
DNA: TGTGCCAGCAGTTACACGGGGACAGGGGCATACGAGCAGTACTTC; CDR3: CASSYTGTGAYEQYF; D: TRBD1; J: TRBJ2-7; V: TRBV27; size: .
DNA: TGTGCCAGCAGCTCCCTTCGGGGGGACAGGGGGCGCAACTATGGCTACACCTTC; CDR3: CASSSLRGDRGRNYGYTF; D: TRBD1; J: TRBJ1-2; V: TRBV11-2; size: .
DNA: TGTGCCAGCAGCTTGCAGACCGACACTGAAGCTTTCTTT; CDR3: CASSLQTDTEAFF; D: .; J: TRBJ1-1; V: TRBV7-9; size: .
DNA: TGTGCCAGCAGGCTGCGGGACAGGGGTTACGAGCAGTACTTC; CDR3: CASRLRDRGYEQYF; D: TRBD1; J: TRBJ2-7; V: TRBV27; size: .
DNA: TGCGCCAGCCGATTAAGACAGGGAGGGAACACTGAAGCTTTCTTT; CDR3: CASRLRQGGNTEAFF; D: TRBD1; J: TRBJ1-1; V: TRBV5-1; size: .
DNA: TGCGCCAGCAGTGATTTCAGGAGCGTCGGGGACGAAACCTACGAGCAGTACTTC; CDR3: CASSDFRSVGDETYEQYF; D: .; J: TRBJ2-7; V: TRBV10-1; size: .
DNA: TGTGCCAGCAGCCGTTCGGGGTACGAGCAGTACTTC; CDR3: CASSRSGYEQYF; D: .; J: TRBJ2-7; V: TRBV3-1/TRBV3-2; size: .
DNA: TGTGCCAGCTCACCCGGTCCCTCCTACAATGAGCAGTTCTTC; CDR3: CASSPGPSYNEQFF; D: .; J: TRBJ2-1; V: TRBV18; size: .
DNA: TGTGCCAGCAGTTTCCCGTCTGGACTCATTGCTGGCTACACCTTC; CDR3: CASSFPSGLIAGYTF; D: .; J: TRBJ1-2; V: TRBV28; size: once
DNA: TGTGCCACTAAAGGACAGGGGGATTTCTATGGCTACACCTTC; CDR3: CATKGQGDFYGYTF; D: TRBD1; J: TRBJ1-2; V: TRBV18; size: .
DNA: TGTGCAAGTCGCTTAATTGTCTACAGGGGGCGCGATAATTCACCCCTCCACTTT; CDR3: CASRLIVYRGRDNSPLHF; D: .; J: TRBJ1-6; V: TRBV12-2; size: .
DNA: TGTGCCAGCAGCCCCCATCAGCGGGAGACAGGAGAGACCCAGTACTTC; CDR3: CASSPHQRETGETQYF; D: TRBD2; J: TRBJ2-5; V: TRBV27; size: .
DNA: TGTGCCAGCTCAGCGGGACAGATTTACGAGCAGTACTTC; CDR3: CASSAGQIYEQYF; D: .; J: TRBJ2-7; V: TRBV18; size: .
DNA: TGTGCCAGCAGTCTCCGGGACAGGGGTTCGGGGGGCTCCTACGAGCAGTACTTC; CDR3: CASSLRDRGSGGSYEQYF; D: TRBD1; J: TRBJ2-7; V: TRBV28; size: .
DNA: TGTGCCAGCAGCTTAGCGGGACTGGGGCCTGGAAACACCATATATTTT; CDR3: CASSLAGLGPGNTIYF; D: .; J: TRBJ1-3; V: TRBV7-2; size: .
DNA: TGTGCCAGTAGTAACCCGGGAGGGGAGCACTATGGCTACACCTTC; CDR3: CASSNPGGEHYGYTF; D: .; J: TRBJ1-2; V: TRBV19; size: .
DNA: TGTGCCATCAGTGATGGGGGGCTTGGGGAAAAACTGTTTTTT; CDR3: CAISDGGLGEKLFF; D: .; J: TRBJ1-4; V: TRBV10-3; size: few
DNA: TGTGCCAGCTCGCCCAGCTCCTACAATGAGCAGTTCTTC; CDR3: CASSPSSYNEQFF; D: .; J: TRBJ2-1; V: TRBV7-3; size: .
DNA: TGTGCCAGTAGCCATGACGCCCAACACACCGGGGAGCTGTTTTTT; CDR3: CASSHDAQHTGELFF; D: .; J: TRBJ2-2; V: TRBV19; size: few
DNA: TGTGCCAGCAGTTCCACCGGGACAGGGAACTATGGCTACACCTTC; CDR3: CASSSTGTGNYGYTF; D: TRBD1; J: TRBJ1-2; V: TRBV28; size: .
DNA: TGTGCCAGCAGTCCCAACCCTGGGCACGCAAGAGGCTACACCTTC; CDR3: CASSPNPGHARGYTF; D: .; J: TRBJ1-2; V: TRBV27; size: .
DNA: TGTGCCAGCAGCTTAGTATCAGGGACTCTAGCGCAGTATTTT; CDR3: CASSLVSGTLAQYF; D: .; J: TRBJ2-3; V: TRBV7-9; size: .